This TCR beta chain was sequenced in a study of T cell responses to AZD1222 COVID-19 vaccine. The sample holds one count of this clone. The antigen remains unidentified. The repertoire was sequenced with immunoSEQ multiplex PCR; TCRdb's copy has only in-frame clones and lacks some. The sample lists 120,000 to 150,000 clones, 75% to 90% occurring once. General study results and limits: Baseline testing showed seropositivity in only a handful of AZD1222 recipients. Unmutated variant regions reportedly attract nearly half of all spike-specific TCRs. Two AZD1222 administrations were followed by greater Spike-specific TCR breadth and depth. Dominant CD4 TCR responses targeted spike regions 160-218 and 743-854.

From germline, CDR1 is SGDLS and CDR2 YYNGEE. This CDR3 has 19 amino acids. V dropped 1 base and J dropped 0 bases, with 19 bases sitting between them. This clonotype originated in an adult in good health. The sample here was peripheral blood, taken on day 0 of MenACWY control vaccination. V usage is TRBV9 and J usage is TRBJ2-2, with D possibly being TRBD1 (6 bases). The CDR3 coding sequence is TGTGCCAGCAGCGTAAGTAACAGGGTAGCCATCGCGAACACCGGGGAGCTGTTTTTT. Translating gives CASSVSNRVAIANTGELFF.